This TCR beta chain was documented in a study of regulatory T cells in long-lasting Graves disease. Whole-study context: Antithyroid drug exposure in newly diagnosed Graves' patients had lasted under 3 months. Study-level points and caveats: Persistent disease exhibited a predilection for TRBV28, TRBJ1-2 and TRBJ2-5.

Sample time point: newly diagnosed GD, antithyroid drugs for less than 3 months. Extracted PBMC RNA gave rise to the TCR library. V lost 3 bases, J lost 2 bases, and 10 bases lay in between. The CDR3 runs 13 residues. The V gene's germline CDR1 is GTSNPN and CDR2 SVGIG (reference sequence). According to the study, TCR beta libraries were built with iRepertoire HTBI primers and CDR3-region Arm-PCR. One entry per CDR3 protein results from TCRdb running MiXCR on the multiplex PCR reads. The table has 410,000 or so distinct CDR3 sequences, 15% seen once. This clonotype has at least ten counts. As yet, its antigen is unknown. This sample also belongs to another study, concerning T cells in Graves' hyperthyroidism and ophthalmopathy.

The input for sequencing was peripheral blood mononuclear cells (PBMCs), taken at new diagnosis, from a patient treated with antithyroid drugs. This sequence joins TRBV30 and TRBJ1-1; D ambiguous. This clonotype originated in a woman younger than 45 with Graves disease. The CDR3 DNA sequence: TGTGCCTGGAGCATAAACAGCAACACTGAAGCTTTCTTT. It encodes CAWSINSNTEAFF.